The 24 T cell receptor beta chains below were found in one sample sequenced in a study of OX40 agonist ivuxolimab in advanced cancers. Assay: immunoSEQ multiplex PCR; the TCRdb copy retains only in-frame clones and omits some. The sample includes 75,000 to 90,000 clones, approximately 84% seen only once; the top ten take approximately 7.4%. Specimen: CD4+ or CD8+ T cells sorted from blood, collected in a trial of the OX40 agonist ivuxolimab. Source of these receptors: an adult with an advanced solid tumor such as melanoma, head and neck, liver or kidney cancer.

The V call is TRBV15, the J call TRBJ2-7, with a possible D match to TRBD2 (5 bases). The CDR3 is made up of 14 amino acids. Germline V gives CDR1 LNHNV, CDR2 YYDKDF (reference sequence). Trimming pared 0 bases from V and 2 bases from J, leaving 8 bases between. The CDR3 region has the DNA TGTGCCACCAGCAGAGATTACGGGGCCTACGAGCAGTACTTC. It specifies CATSRDYGAYEQYF.

The gene calls are TRBV7-2 and TRBJ2-1; 13 nucleotides align to TRBD2. Losses at the gene ends were 0 bases for V and 6 bases for J; bases not matched to a gene: 17. The germline gives CDR1 SGHTA, CDR2 FQGNSA. This CDR3 has 21 amino acids. The CDR3 DNA reads TGTGCCAGCAGCTTAGCCCGACTAGCGGGAGGACCCCGGGTACGGATCAATGAGCAGTTCTTC. This encodes CASSLARLAGGPRVRINEQFF.

This sequence joins TRBV16 and TRBJ1-2; D is unclear. Germline V gives CDR1 KGHSY, CDR2 FQNENV. The CDR3 spans 13 residues. V was clipped by 2 bases and J by 4 bases, with 8 bases between them. The CDR3, as DNA: TGTGCCAGCAGCCAAGGAGAGTCCTATGGCTACACCTTC. It translates to CASSQGESYGYTF.

The chain combines TRBV5-6 with TRBJ2-5; 8 bases agree with TRBD2. Germline assignment: CDR1 SGHDT and CDR2 YYEEEE. V lost 4 bases to trimming and J lost 3 bases; unmatched junction nucleotides: 14. The CDR3 totals 17 residues. The CDR3 here is CASSKRGLGPREETQYF. The CDR3 DNA reads as TGTGCCAGCAGCAAACGGGGACTAGGCCCCAGGGAAGAGACCCAGTACTTC.

CDR3 protein: CASSQGRTNYEQYF. CDR3 DNA: TGTGCCAGCAGCCAAGGGCGAACAAACTACGAGCAGTACTTC. This chain uses TRBV14 with TRBJ2-7; no clear D. Germline loops: CDR1 SGHDN, CDR2 FVKESK. The CDR3 length is 14 residues. The germline V and J ends were trimmed by 1 base and 3 bases, with 10 bases remaining between them.

This rearrangement joins TRBV30 to TRBJ1-2; weak D call: TRBD1 (6 bases). Trimming took 0 bases from V and 4 from J, leaving 15 bases between them. Germline CDR1 reads GTSNPN; CDR2 reads SVGIG (reference sequence). This CDR3 contains 15 residues. CDR3 region: CAWSVLRGNRYGYTF. The DNA of the CDR3 is TGTGCCTGGAGTGTACTTAGGGGGAATCGCTATGGCTACACCTTC.

As regards this clone: Other DNA sequences of this sample code for an identical CDR3. This chain joins TRBV5-1 and TRBJ2-5, with D possibly TRBD1 on 7 matching bases. The germline V and J ends were trimmed by 0 bases and 7 bases, with 10 bases remaining between them. This CDR3 is 13 amino acids long. The germline V gene encodes CDR1 SGHRS and CDR2 YFSETQ. The CDR3 loop reads CASSLDQGGTQYF. The CDR3 DNA sequence: TGCGCCAGCAGCTTGGATCAGGGGGGGACCCAGTACTTC.

The rearrangement uses TRBV10-3 and TRBJ1-5; 7 nucleotides agree with TRBD1. J lost 2 bases, V lost 5 bases, and 3 bases had no gene match. This CDR3 has 14 amino acids. Per the germline V gene, CDR1 is ENHRY and CDR2 is SYGVKD. Written as DNA, the CDR3 is TGTGCCATCAGTCGACAGGGAGGCAATCAGCCCCAGCATTTT. Amino acids: CAISRQGGNQPQHF.

A single count supports this clone. This chain links TRBV19 with TRBJ1-4, with unresolved D. Per the germline V gene, CDR1 is LNHDA and CDR2 is SQIVND (reference sequence). CDR3 length equals 13 residues. The germline V and J ends were trimmed by 5 bases and 8 bases, with 12 bases remaining between them. CDR3 sequence: CASSVSLLEKLFF. In nucleotides, the CDR3 is TGTGCCAGTAGTGTCTCGTTGTTGGAAAAACTGTTTTTT. Supplemented by reference TRBV19 and TRBJ1-4, the full variable domain reads DGGITQSPKYLFRKEGQNVTLSCEQNLNHDAMYWYRQDPGQGLRLIYYSQIVNDFQKGDIAEGYSVSREKKESFPLTVTSAQKNPTAFYLCASSVSLLEKLFFGSGTQLSVL.

DNA of the CDR3: TGTGCCAGCAGTGAAAAGGGCACGACGAAGGGCACCTTC. As protein: CASSEKGTTKGTF. This chain joins TRBV6-1 and TRBJ1-2; D ambiguous. The CDR3 covers 13 residues. Germline lookup yields CDR1 MNHNS and CDR2 SASEGT. Trimming took off 2 bases at V and 13 bases at J, with 17 bases between the two ends.

The chain couples TRBV19 to TRBJ1-5; D ambiguous. V lost 7 bases, J lost 4 bases, and 17 bases lay in between. The CDR3 is 15 residues long. Germline values: CDR1 LNHDA, CDR2 SQIVND (reference sequence). CDR3 amino acids: CASMGPLQLNQPQHF. The CDR3 DNA follows: TGTGCCAGTATGGGCCCTTTACAGTTAAATCAGCCCCAGCATTTT.

The chain combines TRBV18 with TRBJ2-5, with D unresolved. The J call may not be correct, given that the DNA end is closer to TRBJ2-7. Germline V gives CDR1 KGHSH, CDR2 LQKENI. This CDR3 is 15 amino acids long. The chain's CDR3 is CASSRSRTETYEQYF. The DNA for the CDR3 is TGTGCCAGCTCCCGTTCGCGGACGGAGACCTACGAGCAGTACTTC.

The chain employs TRBV4-3 and TRBJ1-5; possible D gene TRBD1, 6 bases. This CDR3 is 16 amino acids long. V shed 0 bases and J shed 3 bases, with 12 bases lying between them. CDR1 and CDR2 from the germline V gene are LGHNA and YSLEER. For the CDR3, the DNA is TGCGCCAGCAGCCAAGACATCAGGGGATCCAATCAGCCCCAGCATTTT. The encoded protein is CASSQDIRGSNQPQHF.

The chain combines TRBV6-4 with TRBJ2-3, with TRBD2 matching over 10 bases. This CDR3 contains 14 residues. V lost 4 bases and J lost 4; bases outside the gene matches: 2. Germline CDR1 and CDR2: MRHNA and SNTAGT. The CDR3, as DNA: TGTGCCAGCAGTGTTCTAGCGGGAGCAGATACGCAGTATTTT. It codes for CASSVLAGADTQYF.

This chain uses TRBV6-5 with TRBJ2-1; 11 bases agree with TRBD2. Trimming removed 2 bases from V and 4 bases from J; junction bases left unmatched: 4. Germline CDR1 reads MNHEY; CDR2 reads SVGAGI. This CDR3 has 16 residues. The CDR3 spells CASSYATSGRYNEQFF. For the CDR3, the DNA is TGTGCCAGCAGTTACGCCACTAGCGGGAGATACAATGAGCAGTTCTTC.

The chain combines TRBV19 with TRBJ2-1; 7 positions match TRBD1. V lost 7 bases and J lost 2; bases outside the gene matches: 2. The CDR3 has 13 residues. Germline assignment: CDR1 LNHDA and CDR2 SQIVND (reference sequence). The CDR3 protein is CASTGTAYNEQFF. The CDR3, as DNA: TGTGCCAGTACAGGGACAGCCTACAATGAGCAGTTCTTC. Filled out from reference TRBV19 and TRBJ2-1, the complete variable domain reads DGGITQSPKYLFRKEGQNVTLSCEQNLNHDAMYWYRQDPGQGLRLIYYSQIVNDFQKGDIAEGYSVSREKKESFPLTVTSAQKNPTAFYLCASTGTAYNEQFFGPGTRLTVL.

J is TRBJ1-4 and V is TRBV6-5; D gene ambiguous. This CDR3 region has 15 residues. Germline V gene sequence: CDR1 MNHEY, CDR2 SVGAGI. Trimming took 5 bases from V and 12 from J, leaving 22 bases between them. CDR3 amino acids: CASSRTTVAFIQLFF. DNA of the CDR3: TGTGCCAGCAGTCGTACCACCGTCGCTTTTATACAACTGTTTTTT.

This clone was observed a single time. The V call is TRBV6-1, the J call TRBJ1-1, with D tentatively TRBD1 (6 bases). CDR1 MNHNS and CDR2 SASEGT come from the germline V gene. The CDR3 is 14 residues long. V was shortened by 7 bases and J by 4 bases, with 16 bases between the two germline ends. The CDR3 spells CASTGQSWGTEAFF. The DNA of the CDR3 is TGTGCCAGCACCGGACAGTCCTGGGGCACTGAAGCTTTCTTT.

The chain joins TRBV29-1 to TRBJ2-5, with 9 bases identical to TRBD2. The ends lost 2 bases at V and 1 base at J; junction bases unmatched: 8. The germline gives CDR1 SQVTM, CDR2 ANQGSEA. The CDR3 is 16 residues long. The DNA of the CDR3 is TGCAGCGTTGAACCCCTGACTAGCGGAGCCCAAGAGACCCAGTACTTC. This gives the protein CSVEPLTSGAQETQYF.

The chain uses TRBV2 and TRBJ1-5; a possible D gene is TRBD1 (5 bases). The germline V gene encodes CDR1 SNHLY and CDR2 FYNNEI. This CDR3 is built from 15 residues. Trimming removed 7 bases at V and 0 bases at J, with 13 bases between. The CDR3: CASNFQGVSNQPQHF. Here the CDR3 DNA reads TGTGCCAGCAACTTCCAGGGAGTTAGCAATCAGCCCCAGCATTTT.

This clone has a single count. The chain employs TRBV6-5 and TRBJ2-3; TRBD2 matches 13 bases. Germline V gene lookup returns CDR1 MNHEY and CDR2 SVGAGI. CDR3 length equals 16 residues. V lost 0 bases, J lost 4 bases, and 1 base stayed unmatched. The CDR3 protein is CASSYSLAGGPDTQYF. In DNA form, the CDR3 reads TGTGCCAGCAGTTACTCACTAGCGGGGGGGCCAGATACGCAGTATTTT.

The V gene is TRBV5-5, the J gene TRBJ2-2; D uncertain. Germline V gene data show CDR1 as SGHKS and CDR2 as YYEKEE (reference sequence). The V and J ends lost 3 bases and 0 bases respectively, with 9 bases between them. This CDR3 is built from 15 residues. Written as DNA, the CDR3 is TGTGCCAGCAGCTACATCCAAACGAACACCGGGGAGCTGTTTTTT. It is translated as CASSYIQTNTGELFF.

The chain employs TRBV27 and TRBJ1-5, with D unresolved. The CDR3 has 14 residues. CDR1 and CDR2 (germline): MNHEY, SMNVEV (reference sequence). V was cut by 1 base and J by 1 base, with 5 bases left in between. The chain's CDR3 is CASSLLKSNQPQHF. The CDR3 DNA reads as TGTGCCAGCAGTTTATTGAAGAGCAATCAGCCCCAGCATTTT.

This rearrangement joins TRBV7-9 to TRBJ2-7; D may be TRBD1 (6 bases). In germline, CDR1 is SEHNR, CDR2 FQNEAQ (reference sequence). V was shortened by 2 bases and J by 7 bases, with 9 bases between the two germline ends. This CDR3 spans 12 amino acids. CDR3 sequence (DNA): TGTGCCAGCAGCTTACGGACAGAGGAGCAGTACTTC. Residues: CASSLRTEEQYF.